The 5 T cell receptor beta chains in this list originate from one sample, sequenced in a study of spatial heterogeneity in lung cancer. Study outcomes and limitations: For expanded intratumoral alpha and beta TCRs, counts tracked tumor mutation counts.

MiXCR was run by TCRdb on the 5' RACE reads, yielding one entry per CDR3 protein. The sample consists of approximately 780 distinct CDR3 sequences, approximately 15% of them appearing once. Time point: sample taken at primary tumor resection. These receptors are not linked to any known antigen. The specimen comprised lung tumor tissue, sampled at surgery. Receptors were obtained from a male donor with early-stage non-small cell lung cancer.

V is TRBV6-5 and J is TRBJ1-6; TRBD1 agrees at 9 bases. The ends lost 5 bases at V and 10 bases at J; junction bases unmatched: 6. The length of the CDR3 is 14 residues. CDR1 and CDR2 from the germline V gene are MNHEY and SVGAGI. CDR3 sequence: CASSPGTGRSPLHF. The CDR3 nucleotides read TGTGCCAGCAGTCCCGGGACAGGGAGATCACCCCTCCACTTT.

This clonotype has a handful of counts. The chain combines TRBV6-2 or TRBV6-3 with TRBJ2-1; no firm D call. Germline-derived CDR1 and CDR2 are MNHEY and SVGEGT. The V end lost 6 bases, the J end lost 4 bases, and 16 bases lay between the germline ends. The CDR3 length is 15 residues. The CDR3 here is CASSPLDFGYNEQFF. In nucleotides, the CDR3 is TGTGCCAGCAGCCCTCTAGACTTCGGATACAATGAGCAGTTCTTC.

This clonotype is deemed large. The V call is TRBV27, the J call TRBJ2-1; tentative D call: TRBD2 (5 bases). Per the germline V gene, CDR1 is MNHEY and CDR2 is SMNVEV (reference sequence). Trimming stripped 0 bases from V and 2 bases from J, with 8 bases between. The CDR3 totals 15 residues. CDR3 residues: CASSLSGRAYNEQFF. CDR3 nucleotides: TGTGCCAGCAGTTTATCTGGGCGGGCCTACAATGAGCAGTTCTTC.

This clonotype came up a few times. This sequence joins TRBV28 and TRBJ1-3; D might be TRBD1 (5 bases). V dropped 7 bases and J dropped 5 bases, with 15 bases sitting between them. There are 14 residues in the CDR3. Germline assignment: CDR1 MDHEN and CDR2 SYDVKM. In DNA, the CDR3 is TGTGCCAGCACCCCCGGGGGTTATAGAAACACCATATATTTT. Protein: CASTPGGYRNTIYF.

V and J are TRBV7-2 and TRBJ2-2, with 7 nucleotides matching TRBD2. The V and J ends lost 3 bases and 6 bases, in that order; junction bases with no gene match: 16. CDR3 length: 18 amino acids. The germline V gene encodes CDR1 SGHTA and CDR2 FQGNSA. CDR3 protein: CASSLFPLGGGSSGELFF. The DNA of the CDR3 is TGTGCCAGCAGCTTGTTCCCCCTTGGTGGCGGGAGCTCCGGGGAGCTGTTTTTT.